The rows below give T cell receptor beta chains drawn from one sample of a study of shared clonotypes between healthy human individuals. Produced via immunoSEQ multiplex PCR; TCRdb's table is partial and in-frame only. The table lists a few million clones, just over 90% of them singletons, with about 1.7% in the top ten. Sequenced input: naive CD8+ T cells from PBMCs. These receptors were collected from a man younger than 30 in good health. Some clones in this sample may be carry-over from other donors' samples. Both conserved end residues are part of each CDR3. D genes are given only for firm matches. Size values are once, few and many counts, or a class for expanded clones, and some rows have none.

D: NA; J: TRBJ2-5; V: TRBV27; length: 17; size: NA; CDR3: CASSLSTHAEYQETQYF; DNA: TGTGCCAGCAGTTTATCGACCCACGCGGAGTATCAAGAGACCCAGTACTTC
D: TRBD1; J: TRBJ2-7; V: TRBV6-6; length: 16; size: NA; CDR3: CASSNVYRGEAYEQYF; DNA: TGTGCCAGCAGTAACGTATACAGGGGGGAGGCCTACGAGCAGTACTTC
D: TRBD1; J: TRBJ1-2; V: TRBV10-2; length: 14; size: few; CDR3: CASSYRGGGNGYTF; DNA: TGCGCCAGCAGCTACAGGGGAGGAGGTAATGGCTACACCTTC
D: NA; J: TRBJ1-1; V: TRBV19; length: 13; size: NA; CDR3: CASSITENTEAFF; DNA: TGTGCCAGTAGCATTACAGAGAACACTGAAGCTTTCTTT
D: NA; J: TRBJ1-2; V: TRBV19; length: 13; size: NA; CDR3: CASSIGRGAGYTF; DNA: TGTGCCAGTAGTATTGGACGGGGGGCTGGCTACACCTTC
D: NA; J: TRBJ1-2; V: TRBV5-6; length: 14; size: few; CDR3: CASSFLQGSYGYTF; DNA: TGTGCCAGCAGCTTTTTACAGGGATCCTATGGCTACACCTTC
D: TRBD1; J: TRBJ2-3; V: TRBV7-9; length: 16; size: NA; CDR3: CASSPLGQVVADTQYF; DNA: TGTGCCAGCAGCCCACTCGGACAGGTCGTCGCAGATACGCAGTATTTT
D: NA; J: TRBJ1-5; V: TRBV30; length: 14; size: NA; CDR3: CACLHYYSNQPQHF; DNA: TGTGCCTGCCTCCACTATTATAGCAATCAGCCCCAGCATTTT
D: NA; J: TRBJ2-2; V: TRBV27; length: 15; size: NA; CDR3: CASSSLADNTGELFF; DNA: TGTGCCAGCAGCTCCTTAGCGGACAACACCGGGGAGCTGTTTTTT
D: NA; J: TRBJ1-1; V: TRBV11-2; length: 14; size: NA; CDR3: CASSLVSKGTEAFF; DNA: TGTGCCAGCAGCTTAGTTAGTAAGGGCACTGAAGCTTTCTTT
D: NA; J: TRBJ2-7; V: TRBV7-9; length: 11; size: NA; CDR3: CASSSSLEQYF; DNA: TGTGCCAGCAGCAGTTCCCTAGAGCAGTACTTC
D: TRBD1; J: TRBJ2-3; V: TRBV7-2; length: 17; size: NA; CDR3: CASSLGNGTGGTDTQYF; DNA: TGTGCCAGCAGCTTAGGCAACGGGACAGGGGGCACAGATACGCAGTATTTT
D: TRBD2; J: TRBJ2-2; V: TRBV7-9; length: 16; size: NA; CDR3: CASSPPSGRDTGELFF; DNA: TGTGCCAGCAGCCCACCTAGCGGGAGGGATACCGGGGAGCTGTTTTTT
D: NA; J: TRBJ2-3; V: TRBV27; length: 11; size: NA; CDR3: CASSWGPAQYF; DNA: TGTGCCAGCAGTTGGGGACCCGCGCAGTATTTT
D: TRBD2; J: TRBJ2-7; V: TRBV7-9; length: 14; size: NA; CDR3: CASSIAGGPGEQYF; DNA: TGTGCCAGCAGTATAGCGGGAGGGCCGGGGGAGCAGTACTTC
D: NA; J: TRBJ2-7; V: TRBV29-1; length: 12; size: NA; CDR3: CSAHSGAYEQYF; DNA: TGCAGCGCCCATTCAGGGGCCTACGAGCAGTACTTC
D: NA; J: TRBJ2-1; V: TRBV19; length: 18; size: NA; CDR3: CASSMPRGASSIYNEQFF; DNA: TGTGCCAGTAGTATGCCCCGCGGGGCTTCCTCGATATACAATGAGCAGTTCTTC
D: TRBD2; J: TRBJ2-1; V: TRBV2; length: 19; size: NA; CDR3: CASSQTLHFSGRPVNEQFF; DNA: TGTGCCAGCAGCCAGACACTCCACTTTAGCGGGAGGCCCGTCAATGAGCAGTTCTTC
D: TRBD1; J: TRBJ1-1; V: TRBV4-1; length: 14; size: few; CDR3: CASGQGGSNTEAFF; DNA: TGCGCCAGTGGGCAGGGGGGGTCGAACACTGAAGCTTTCTTT
D: NA; J: TRBJ2-1; V: TRBV11-3; length: 13; size: NA; CDR3: CASSFSQNNEQFF; DNA: TGTGCCAGCAGCTTTTCACAGAACAATGAGCAGTTCTTC
D: NA; J: TRBJ1-5; V: TRBV7-8; length: 12; size: NA; CDR3: CASSFPNQPQHF; DNA: TGTGCCAGCAGCTTTCCCAATCAGCCCCAGCATTTT
D: NA; J: TRBJ2-4; V: TRBV5-6; length: 14; size: NA; CDR3: CASSGGVAKNIQYF; DNA: TGTGCCAGCAGCGGCGGGGTAGCCAAAAACATTCAGTACTTC
D: NA; J: TRBJ1-5; V: TRBV28; length: 14; size: NA; CDR3: CASSPRWPNMPQHF; DNA: TGTGCCAGCAGTCCGCGTTGGCCGAATATGCCCCAGCATTTT
D: NA; J: TRBJ2-7; V: TRBV30; length: 12; size: NA; CDR3: CAWRDRIYEQYF; DNA: TGTGCCTGGAGGGACAGAATCTACGAGCAGTACTTC
D: NA; J: TRBJ2-7; V: TRBV9; length: 14; size: once; CDR3: CASSVDSNFYEQYF; DNA: TGTGCCAGCAGCGTTGACAGCAACTTCTACGAGCAGTACTTC
D: NA; J: TRBJ1-1; V: TRBV28; length: 15; size: once; CDR3: CASKFSFGISTEAFF; DNA: TGTGCCAGCAAGTTTAGCTTCGGGATTAGTACTGAAGCTTTCTTT
D: NA; J: TRBJ2-7; V: TRBV6-1; length: 15; size: NA; CDR3: CASSEGFSRADEQYF; DNA: TGTGCCAGCAGTGAAGGATTCTCCAGGGCGGACGAGCAGTACTTC